This record concerns one TCR beta chain sequence. Its antigen is undetermined. This entry is derived from a study of shared clonotypes between healthy human individuals. For the study at large: Per donor, three plates held CD4 naive cells, three held CD4 memory, two held CD8 naive and one held CD8 memory.

Overall study results and limits: Generation probability values for non-shared clonotypes were lower than those for clonotypes shared by all four donors.

The J segment lost 7 bases and the V segment lost 2 bases, leaving 5 bases of the junction unmatched. Germline V lookup: CDR1 MNHNS, CDR2 SASEGT. This CDR3 comprises 14 residues. TCRdb's table, derived via immunoSEQ multiplex PCR, lists solely in-frame clones and lacks some. The sample has 900,000 to 1,200,000 clones, about 84% seen once; the top ten hold 0.5% to 0.65%. The source is a young man in good health. Some clones in this sample may be carry-over from other donors' samples. The material sequenced was memory CD4+ T cells from PBMCs. Subset meaning: CD45RA-negative fraction. The J gene is TRBJ1-2, the V gene TRBV6-1, with TRBD1 identical over 9 bases. CDR3 nucleotide sequence: TGTGCCAGCAGTGAATATAACAGGGGGCTTGGCTACACCTTC. Translation: CASSEYNRGLGYTF.